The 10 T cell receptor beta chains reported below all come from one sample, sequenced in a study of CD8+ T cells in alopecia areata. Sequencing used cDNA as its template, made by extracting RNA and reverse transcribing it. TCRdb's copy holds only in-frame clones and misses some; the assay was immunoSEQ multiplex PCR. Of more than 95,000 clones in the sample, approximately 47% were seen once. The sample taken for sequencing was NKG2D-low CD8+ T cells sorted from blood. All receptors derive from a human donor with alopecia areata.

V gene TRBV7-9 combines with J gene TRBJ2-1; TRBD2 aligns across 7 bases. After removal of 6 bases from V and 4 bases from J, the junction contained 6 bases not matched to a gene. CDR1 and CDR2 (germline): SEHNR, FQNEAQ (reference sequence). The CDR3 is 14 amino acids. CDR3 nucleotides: TGTGCCAGCAGTGGCGGGAGAGGATACAATGAGCAGTTCTTC. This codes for CASSGGRGYNEQFF. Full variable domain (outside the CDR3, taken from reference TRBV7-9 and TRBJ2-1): DTGVSQNPRHKITKRGQNVTFRCDPISEHNRLYWYRQTLGQGPEFLTYFQNEAQLEKSRLLSDRFSAERPKGSFSTLEIQRTEQGDSAMYLCASSGGRGYNEQFFGPGTRLTVL.

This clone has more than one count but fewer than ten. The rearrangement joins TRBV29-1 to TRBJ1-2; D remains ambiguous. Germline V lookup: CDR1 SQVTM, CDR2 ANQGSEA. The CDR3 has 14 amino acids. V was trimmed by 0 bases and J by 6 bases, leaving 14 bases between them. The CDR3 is CSVEEEWRINGYTF. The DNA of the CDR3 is TGCAGCGTTGAAGAAGAGTGGCGGATAAATGGCTACACCTTC. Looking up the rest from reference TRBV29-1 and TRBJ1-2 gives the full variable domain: SAVISQKPSRDICQRGTSLTIQCQVDSQVTMMFWYRQQPGQSLTLIATANQGSEATYESGFVIDKFPISRPNLTFSTLTVSNMSPEDSSIYLCSVEEEWRINGYTFGSGTRLTVV.

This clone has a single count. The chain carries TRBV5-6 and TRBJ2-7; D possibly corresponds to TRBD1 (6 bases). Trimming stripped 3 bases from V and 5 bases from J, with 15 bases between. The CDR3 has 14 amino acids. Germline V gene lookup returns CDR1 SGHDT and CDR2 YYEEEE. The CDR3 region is CASSSGPTGHEQYF. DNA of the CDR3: TGTGCCAGCAGCTCGGGCCCCACAGGGCACGAGCAGTACTTC. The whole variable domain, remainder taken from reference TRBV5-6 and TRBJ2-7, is DAGVTQSPTHLIKTRGQQVTLRCSPKSGHDTVSWYQQALGQGPQFIFQYYEEEERQRGNFPDRFSGHQFPNYSSELNVNALLLGDSALYLCASSSGPTGHEQYFGPGTRLTVT.

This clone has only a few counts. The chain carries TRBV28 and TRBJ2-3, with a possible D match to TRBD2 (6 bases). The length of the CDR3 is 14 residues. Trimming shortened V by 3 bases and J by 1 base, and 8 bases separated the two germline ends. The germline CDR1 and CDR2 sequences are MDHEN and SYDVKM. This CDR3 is CASSFVAGTDTQYF. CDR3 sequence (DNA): TGTGCCAGCAGTTTCGTAGCGGGCACAGATACGCAGTATTTT. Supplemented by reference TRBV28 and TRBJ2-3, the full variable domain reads DVKVTQSSRYLVKRTGEKVFLECVQDMDHENMFWYRQDPGLGLRLIYFSYDVKMKEKGDIPEGYSVSREKKERFSLILESASTNQTSMYLCASSFVAGTDTQYFGPGTRLTVL.

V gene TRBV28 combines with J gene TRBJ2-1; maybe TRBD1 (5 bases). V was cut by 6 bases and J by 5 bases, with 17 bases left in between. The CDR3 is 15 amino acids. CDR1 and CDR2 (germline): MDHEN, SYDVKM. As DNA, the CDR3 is TGTGCCAGCAGCCCGGACACAGTGATAAACAATGAGCAGTTCTTC. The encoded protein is CASSPDTVINNEQFF.

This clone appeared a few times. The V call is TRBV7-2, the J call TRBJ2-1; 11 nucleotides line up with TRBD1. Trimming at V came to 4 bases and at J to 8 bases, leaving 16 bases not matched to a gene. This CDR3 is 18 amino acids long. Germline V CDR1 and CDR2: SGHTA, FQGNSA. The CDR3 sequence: CASSSPHWKGQGGYEQFF. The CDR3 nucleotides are TGTGCCAGCAGCTCACCTCATTGGAAGGGACAGGGGGGCTATGAGCAGTTCTTC.

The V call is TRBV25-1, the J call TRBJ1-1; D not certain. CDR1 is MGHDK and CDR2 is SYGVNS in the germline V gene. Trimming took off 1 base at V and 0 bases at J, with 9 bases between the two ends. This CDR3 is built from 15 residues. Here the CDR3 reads CASSESGRVNTEAFF. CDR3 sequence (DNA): TGTGCCAGCAGTGAATCGGGTAGAGTGAACACTGAAGCTTTCTTT.

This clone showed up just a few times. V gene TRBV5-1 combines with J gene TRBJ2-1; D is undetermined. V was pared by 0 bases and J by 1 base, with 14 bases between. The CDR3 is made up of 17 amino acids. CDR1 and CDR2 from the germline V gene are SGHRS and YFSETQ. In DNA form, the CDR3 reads TGCGCCAGCAGCTTGGCTCTCAGTATGAGTTCCTACAATGAGCAGTTCTTC. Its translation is CASSLALSMSSYNEQFF.

In DNA form, the CDR3 reads TGTGCTAGTGGTTTGGGGAATGAGCAGTTCTTC. This codes for CASGLGNEQFF. V and J are TRBV12-5 and TRBJ2-1; D remains ambiguous. The V and J ends lost 1 base and 7 bases respectively, with 2 bases between them. CDR1 LGHNT and CDR2 FRNRAP come from the germline V gene. This CDR3 contains 11 residues.

CDR3 amino acids: CASSYAEIQYF. CDR3 coding DNA: TGTGCCAGCAGTTATGCCGAGATTCAGTACTTC. The chain couples TRBV25-1 to TRBJ2-4; D ambiguous. V was shortened by 5 bases and J by 10 bases, with 9 bases between the two germline ends. The length of the CDR3 is 11 residues. Germline assignment: CDR1 MGHDK and CDR2 SYGVNS. Based on the CDR3 plus reference TRBV25-1 and TRBJ2-4, the full variable domain is EADIYQTPRYLVIGTGKKITLECSQTMGHDKMYWYQQDPGMELHLIHYSYGVNSTEKGDLSSESTVSRIRTEHFPLTLESARPSHTSQYLCASSYAEIQYFGAGTRLSVL.